Listed below are T cell receptor beta chains from one sample, sequenced in a study of cytomegalovirus exposure and HLA in healthy donors. Measured with immunoSEQ multiplex PCR; TCRdb has only the in-frame clones, and not every one. This sample carries approximately 130,000 clones, about four fifths of them seen once, and the ten largest clones take roughly 9%. The sample taken for sequencing was PBMCs. The receptors originated from a woman in her forties or fifties in good health and CMV-seropositive. CDR3s leave out the opening cysteine and the closing phenylalanine or tryptophan. Each record gives: V gene, J gene, CDR3 length, CDR3 protein.

V gene: TRBV23-1
J gene: TRBJ1-2
CDR3 length: 10
CDR3 protein: ASSQLGGGYT

V gene: TRBV6-5
J gene: TRBJ1-4
CDR3 length: 13
CDR3 protein: ASSWSGTGYEKLF

V gene: TRBV4-3
J gene: TRBJ2-5
CDR3 length: 14
CDR3 protein: ASSQGQGAGEKTQY

V gene: TRBV20-1
J gene: TRBJ1-1
CDR3 length: 9
CDR3 protein: SASRDTEAF

V gene: TRBV13
J gene: TRBJ2-5
CDR3 length: 12
CDR3 protein: ASSSRGGQETQY

V gene: TRBV6-4
J gene: TRBJ2-2
CDR3 length: 12
CDR3 protein: ASSEGQHTGELF

V gene: TRBV10-3
J gene: TRBJ1-1
CDR3 length: 11
CDR3 protein: AISESGGPEAF

V gene: TRBV7-2
J gene: TRBJ1-1
CDR3 length: 10
CDR3 protein: ASSWSGREAF

V gene: TRBV18
J gene: TRBJ1-2
CDR3 length: 12
CDR3 protein: ASSPPQDSYGYT

V gene: TRBV11-2
J gene: TRBJ1-2
CDR3 length: 17
CDR3 protein: ASSLGVLRTGGVYYGYT

V gene: TRBV7-8
J gene: TRBJ1-4
CDR3 length: 13
CDR3 protein: ASSLRDRGTRGLF

V gene: TRBV7-8
J gene: TRBJ1-1
CDR3 length: 11
CDR3 protein: ASSFREGGEAF

V gene: TRBV13
J gene: TRBJ2-5
CDR3 length: 12
CDR3 protein: ASSLYGSQETQY

V gene: TRBV9
J gene: TRBJ1-2
CDR3 length: 12
CDR3 protein: ASSPDRLGYGYT

V gene: TRBV11-2
J gene: TRBJ1-6
CDR3 length: 15
CDR3 protein: ASSTSGTGGPGSPLH

V gene: TRBV5-8
J gene: TRBJ1-5
CDR3 length: 10
CDR3 protein: ASSLVAQPQH

V gene: TRBV7-2
J gene: TRBJ1-1
CDR3 length: 14
CDR3 protein: ASSFRGTVMNTEAF

V gene: TRBV6-5
J gene: TRBJ2-7
CDR3 length: 12
CDR3 protein: ASSLSGRGGEQY

V gene: TRBV19
J gene: TRBJ2-7
CDR3 length: 13
CDR3 protein: ARQGNGSRSYEQY

V gene: TRBV6-1
J gene: TRBJ1-4
CDR3 length: 12
CDR3 protein: ASDPGGVGEKLF

V gene: TRBV5-1
J gene: TRBJ1-1
CDR3 length: 12
CDR3 protein: ASSPLPGNTEAF

V gene: TRBV7-2
J gene: TRBJ2-1
CDR3 length: 11
CDR3 protein: ASSLDRYNEQF

V gene: TRBV4-3
J gene: TRBJ1-4
CDR3 length: 14
CDR3 protein: ASSQDKTGKYEKLF

V gene: TRBV27
J gene: TRBJ1-6
CDR3 length: 13
CDR3 protein: ASSSWTGGNSPLH

V gene: TRBV5-1
J gene: TRBJ2-1
CDR3 length: 13
CDR3 protein: ASNSIQGLINEQF

V gene: TRBV28
J gene: TRBJ1-5
CDR3 length: 14
CDR3 protein: ASSSPFRGSNQPQH

V gene: TRBV25-1
J gene: TRBJ2-1
CDR3 length: 14
CDR3 protein: ASSETTGDPYNEQF

V gene: TRBV27
J gene: TRBJ2-1
CDR3 length: 16
CDR3 protein: ASSTPDRSLNSYNEQF

V gene: TRBV5-1
J gene: TRBJ2-1
CDR3 length: 12
CDR3 protein: ASSLTRTYNEQF

V gene: TRBV15
J gene: -
CDR3 length: 12
CDR3 protein: ATSRAGSTAEQY

V gene: TRBV7-9
J gene: TRBJ2-1
CDR3 length: 11
CDR3 protein: ASSLGTGDEQF

V gene: TRBV6-5
J gene: TRBJ1-1
CDR3 length: 13
CDR3 protein: ASRPTGALNTEAF

V gene: TRBV4-3
J gene: TRBJ2-7
CDR3 length: 16
CDR3 protein: ASSQEWLAGWDTYEQY

V gene: TRBV2
J gene: TRBJ2-7
CDR3 length: 12
CDR3 protein: ASSVNRGPYEQY

V gene: TRBV2
J gene: TRBJ1-1
CDR3 length: 12
CDR3 protein: ASRGDRRSNEAF

V gene: TRBV6-5
J gene: TRBJ1-5
CDR3 length: 11
CDR3 protein: ASRDRDNQPQH

V gene: TRBV5-6
J gene: TRBJ2-5
CDR3 length: 13
CDR3 protein: ASTLEMSTGETQY